This T cell receptor beta chain was identified in a study of beta chain features in type 1 diabetes. Points on this clone: The antigen is not known.

Sequenced material consisted of expressed TCRB transcripts (all of the isolated RNA was reverse transcribed). The repertoire was sequenced with immunoSEQ multiplex PCR; TCRdb's copy has only in-frame clones and lacks some. The sample lists about 700,000 clones, about an eighth occurring once. Findings of the study overall: Type 1 diabetes patients had moderately but significantly shorter TCRB CDR3s in all four CD4+ subsets.

Trimming removed 1 base from V and 0 bases from J, with 6 bases in between. Germline-derived CDR1 and CDR2 are SGHTA and FQGNSA. The CDR3 extends over 14 amino acids. This chain links TRBV7-2 with TRBJ1-2, with D uncertain. The source is a man aged 18 to 30 with type 1 diabetes. The sample comprised naive CD4+ T cells from blood. The CDR3 region has the DNA TGTGCCAGCAGCTTAGTTGGCTCTAACTATGGCTACACCTTC. Its protein product is CASSLVGSNYGYTF.